The 3 T cell receptor beta chains below all came from one sample that was sequenced in a study of T cell repertoires in cytomegalovirus infection. These TCRs are of unknown antigen specificity. In TCRdb, the reads were re-called with MiXCR into one record per CDR3 protein. The sample shows approximately 990,000 distinct CDR3 sequences, around 30% of them seen only once. Sample: cultured CD8+ T cells from PBMCs, taken from culture after CMV antigen stimulation. Receptor source: a human donor in good health (CMV status not recorded). Some clones in this sample may be carry-over from other donors' samples.

In its sample, this clonotype was seen many times. The chain couples TRBV6-6 to TRBJ1-5; D possibly corresponds to TRBD1 (6 bases). The CDR3 loop spans 14 amino acids. V gave up 7 bases and J gave up 4 bases, with 14 bases separating them. Per the germline V gene, CDR1 is MNHNY and CDR2 is SVGAGI (reference sequence). The CDR3 region is CASTNGGFNQPQHF. The DNA of the CDR3 is TGTGCCAGCACCAACGGGGGCTTTAATCAGCCCCAGCATTTT.

This clonotype was seen repeatedly, ten times or more. The chain recombines TRBV7-2 with TRBJ2-3; tentative D call: TRBD2 (7 bases). CDR3 length equals 15 residues. V was pared by 2 bases and J by 6 bases, with 15 bases between. Germline V CDR1 and CDR2: SGHTA, FQGNSA. This CDR3 is CASSLSGGGLDTQYF. In DNA form, the CDR3 reads TGTGCCAGCAGCTTATCGGGGGGCGGGCTTGATACGCAGTATTTT. Filled out from reference TRBV7-2 and TRBJ2-3, the complete variable domain reads GAGVSQSPSNKVTEKGKDVELRCDPISGHTALYWYRQSLGQGLEFLIYFQGNSAPDKSGLPSDRFSAERTGGSVSTLTIQRTQQEDSAVYLCASSLSGGGLDTQYFGPGTRLTVL.

V usage is TRBV29-1 and J usage is TRBJ2-3; perhaps TRBD2 as D (6 bases). Per germline, CDR1 SQVTM and CDR2 ANQGSEA. Trimming pared 1 base from V and 2 bases from J, leaving 7 bases between. The CDR3 is 13 amino acids. The CDR3 DNA is TGCAGCGTTGAAGGGGGGGTCACAGATACGCAGTATTTT. Translated: CSVEGGVTDTQYF.